This T cell receptor (beta chain) is drawn from a study of T-cell memory formation after mild COVID-19. Regarding this clonotype: The DNA is left out, because the CDR3 cannot be placed on it with certainty; the CDR3 is given as TCRdb lists it.

The CDR3 length equals 13 residues, ends included. Per germline, CDR1 MNHEY and CDR2 SMNVEV (reference sequence). TCRdb fed the 5' RACE reads into MiXCR, producing one record per CDR3 protein. The sample yields around 300,000 distinct CDR3 sequences, roughly 15% seen once. The clonotype originates from a man in his late teens or twenties who had mild COVID-19 (a few samples of this study predate the infection). Cell type and time point are not known. The J gene is TRBJ2-5, the V gene TRBV27. What was sequenced was PBMCs or a T cell subset sorted from them (not recorded which). CDR3 sequence reads: CASSSSGWETQYF.